Sequencing of this T cell receptor (beta chain) was carried out in a study of naive and memory T cell subsets. Per germline, CDR1 SQVTM and CDR2 ANQGSEA. The V end lost 1 base, the J end lost 2 bases, and 7 bases lay between the germline ends. The CDR3 is 13 residues long. Two oligonucleotides, mixed equimolar, formed the beta constant-region primer covering TRBC1 and TRBC2. TCRdb fed the UMI-ligation and nested PCR reads into MiXCR, producing one record per CDR3 protein. The top ten hold 0.14% to 0.15% of the sample, which has around 160,000 distinct CDR3 sequences, 17% seen once. This clonotype was counted between two and nine times. CMV status came from CD4+ T cell IFNgamma after overnight CMV lysate stimulation of fresh PBMCs. Cells stained for CD3, CD4, CD8, CD45RA and CD27 were sorted into four subsets.

This clonotype was sampled from a human donor in good health. V and J are TRBV29-1 and TRBJ2-3, with D tentatively TRBD1 (5 bases). Sequenced input: naive CD4+ T cells from blood. CDR3 nucleotide sequence: TGCAGCGTTGAAGGACAGTACACAGATACGCAGTATTTT. Translated, it gives CSVEGQYTDTQYF.